Detailed here is one T cell receptor beta chain. This table comes from immunoSEQ multiplex PCR, and its TCRdb copy is limited to in-frame clones, with some not included. The sample has around 40,000 clones, about 91% seen once; the top ten hold approximately 0.5%. This entry comes from a study of T cell changes during pregnancy in multiple sclerosis. Looked up from germline, CDR1 is GTSNPN and CDR2 is SVGIG (reference sequence). CDR3 size: 13 residues. V was trimmed by 5 bases and J by 4 bases, leaving 14 bases between them. Sequenced material: CD4+ T cells from peripheral blood mononuclear cells, taken in the second trimester of pregnancy. The chain links TRBV30 to TRBJ1-1, with D tentatively TRBD1 (5 bases). The origin of this receptor is a female donor in good health, enrolled as a control in a pregnancy study. CDR3 loop: CAWGGVISTEAFF. The DNA for the CDR3 is TGTGCCTGGGGGGGGGTAATAAGCACTGAAGCTTTCTTT.